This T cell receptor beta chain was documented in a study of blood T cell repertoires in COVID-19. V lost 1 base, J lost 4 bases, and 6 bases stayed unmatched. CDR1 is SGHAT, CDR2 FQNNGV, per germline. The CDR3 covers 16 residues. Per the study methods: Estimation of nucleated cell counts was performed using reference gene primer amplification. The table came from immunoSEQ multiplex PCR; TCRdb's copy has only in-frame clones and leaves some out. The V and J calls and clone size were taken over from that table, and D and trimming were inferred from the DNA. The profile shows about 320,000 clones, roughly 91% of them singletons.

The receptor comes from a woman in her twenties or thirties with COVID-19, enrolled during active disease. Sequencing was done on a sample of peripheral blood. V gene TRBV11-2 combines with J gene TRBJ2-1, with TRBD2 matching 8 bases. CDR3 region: CASSLGGGGLYNEQFF. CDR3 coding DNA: TGTGCCAGCAGCTTAGGTGGCGGGGGGCTTTACAATGAGCAGTTCTTC.